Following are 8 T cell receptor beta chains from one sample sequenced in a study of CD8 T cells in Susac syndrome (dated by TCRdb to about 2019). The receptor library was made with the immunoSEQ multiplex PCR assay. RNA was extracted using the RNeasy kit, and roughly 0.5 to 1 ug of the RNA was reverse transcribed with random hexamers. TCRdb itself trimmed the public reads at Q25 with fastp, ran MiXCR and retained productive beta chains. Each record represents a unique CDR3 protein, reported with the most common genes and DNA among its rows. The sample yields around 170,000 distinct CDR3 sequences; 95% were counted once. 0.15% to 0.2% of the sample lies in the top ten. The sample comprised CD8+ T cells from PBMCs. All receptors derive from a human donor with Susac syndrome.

The CDR3 DNA follows: TGCGCCAGCAGTGAGTCGGGGTATCAGCCCCAGCATTTT. This encodes CASSESGYQPQHF. The rearrangement joins TRBV10-2 to TRBJ1-5, with D hard to call. V lost 0 bases, J lost 5 bases, and 5 bases lay in between. The CDR3 is 13 amino acids. Germline V gene data show CDR1 as WSHSY and CDR2 as SAAADI.

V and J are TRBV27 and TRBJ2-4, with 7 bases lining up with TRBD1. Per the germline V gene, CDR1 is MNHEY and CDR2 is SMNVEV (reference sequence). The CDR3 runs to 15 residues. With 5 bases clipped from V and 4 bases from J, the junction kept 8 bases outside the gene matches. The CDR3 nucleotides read TGTGCCAGCAGTCAACACCCGGGACAGAAAAACATTCAGTACTTC. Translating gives CASSQHPGQKNIQYF.

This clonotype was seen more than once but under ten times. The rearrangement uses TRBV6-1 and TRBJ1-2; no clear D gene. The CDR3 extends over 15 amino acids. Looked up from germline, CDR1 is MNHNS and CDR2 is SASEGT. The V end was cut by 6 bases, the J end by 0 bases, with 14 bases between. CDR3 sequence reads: CASRHGHQANYGYTF. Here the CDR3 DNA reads TGTGCCAGCAGACATGGGCACCAGGCTAACTATGGCTACACCTTC.

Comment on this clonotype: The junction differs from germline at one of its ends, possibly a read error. The CDR3 region is CATSVGSAYEQYF. DNA for the CDR3: TGTGCCACCAGCGTAGGGTCCGCCTACGAGCAGTACTTC. The rearrangement links TRBV11-2 to TRBJ2-7; D unresolved. Germline-derived CDR1 and CDR2 are SGHAT and FQNNGV. The length of the CDR3 is 13 residues.

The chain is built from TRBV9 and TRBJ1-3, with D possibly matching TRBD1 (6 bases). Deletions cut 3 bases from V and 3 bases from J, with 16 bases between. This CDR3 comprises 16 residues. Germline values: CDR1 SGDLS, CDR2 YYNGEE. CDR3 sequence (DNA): TGTGCCAGCAGCGCCGCAGGGACACAGCGTGGAAACACCATATATTTT. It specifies CASSAAGTQRGNTIYF.

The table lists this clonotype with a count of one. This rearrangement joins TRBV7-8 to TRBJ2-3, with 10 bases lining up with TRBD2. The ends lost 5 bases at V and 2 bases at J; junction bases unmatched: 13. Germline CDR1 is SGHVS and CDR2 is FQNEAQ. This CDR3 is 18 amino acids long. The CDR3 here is CASSDIWASGSLTDTQYF. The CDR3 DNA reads TGTGCCAGCAGCGATATCTGGGCTAGCGGGAGTCTCACAGATACGCAGTATTTT.

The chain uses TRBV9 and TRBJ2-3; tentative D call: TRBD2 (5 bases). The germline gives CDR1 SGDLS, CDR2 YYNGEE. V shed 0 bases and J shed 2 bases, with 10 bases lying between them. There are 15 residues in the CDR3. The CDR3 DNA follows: TGTGCCAGCAGCGTAGAAGAGGGAATCACAGATACGCAGTATTTT. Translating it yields CASSVEEGITDTQYF. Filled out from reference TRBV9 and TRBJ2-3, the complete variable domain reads DSGVTQTPKHLITATGQRVTLRCSPRSGDLSVYWYQQSLDQGLQFLIQYYNGEERAKGNILERFSAQQFPDLHSELNLSSLELGDSALYFCASSVEEGITDTQYFGPGTRLTVL.

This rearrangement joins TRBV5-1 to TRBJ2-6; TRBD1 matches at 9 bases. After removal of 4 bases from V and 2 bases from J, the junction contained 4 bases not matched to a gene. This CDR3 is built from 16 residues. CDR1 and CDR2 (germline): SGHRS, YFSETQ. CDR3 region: CASSPRTGAGANVLTF. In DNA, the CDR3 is TGCGCCAGCAGCCCGCGGACAGGGGCTGGGGCCAACGTCCTGACTTTC.